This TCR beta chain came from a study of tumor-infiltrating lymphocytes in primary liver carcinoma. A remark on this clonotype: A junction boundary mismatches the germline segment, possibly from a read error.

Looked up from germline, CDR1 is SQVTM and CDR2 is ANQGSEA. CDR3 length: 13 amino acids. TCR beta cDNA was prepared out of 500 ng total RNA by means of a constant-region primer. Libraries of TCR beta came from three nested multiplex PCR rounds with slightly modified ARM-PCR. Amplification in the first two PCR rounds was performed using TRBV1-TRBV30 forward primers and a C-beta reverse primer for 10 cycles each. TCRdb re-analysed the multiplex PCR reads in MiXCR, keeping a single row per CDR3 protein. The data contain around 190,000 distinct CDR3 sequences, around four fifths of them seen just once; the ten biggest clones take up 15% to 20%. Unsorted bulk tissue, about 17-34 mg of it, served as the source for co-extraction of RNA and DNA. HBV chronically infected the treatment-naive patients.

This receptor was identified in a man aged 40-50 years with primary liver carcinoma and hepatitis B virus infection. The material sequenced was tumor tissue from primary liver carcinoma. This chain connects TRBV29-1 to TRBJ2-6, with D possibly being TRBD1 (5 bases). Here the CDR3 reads CSVAGLGANILTF. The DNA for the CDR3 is TGCAGCGTTGCAGGGCTTGGGGCCAACATCCTGACTTTC.